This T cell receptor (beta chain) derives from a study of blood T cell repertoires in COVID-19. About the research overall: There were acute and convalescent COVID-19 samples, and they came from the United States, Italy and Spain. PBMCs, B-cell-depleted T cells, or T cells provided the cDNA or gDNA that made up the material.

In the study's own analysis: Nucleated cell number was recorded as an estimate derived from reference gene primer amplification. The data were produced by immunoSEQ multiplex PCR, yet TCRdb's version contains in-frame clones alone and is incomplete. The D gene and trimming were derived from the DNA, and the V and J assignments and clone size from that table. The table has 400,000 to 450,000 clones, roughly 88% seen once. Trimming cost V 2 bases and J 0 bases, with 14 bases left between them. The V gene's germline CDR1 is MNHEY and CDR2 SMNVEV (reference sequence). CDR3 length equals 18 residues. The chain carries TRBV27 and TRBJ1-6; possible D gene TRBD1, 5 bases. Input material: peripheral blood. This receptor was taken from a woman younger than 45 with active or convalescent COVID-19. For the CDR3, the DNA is TGTGCCAGCAGTTTAAGAATCGGGGGGATCTCCTATAATTCACCCCTCCACTTT. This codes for CASSLRIGGISYNSPLHF.